Following are 7 T cell receptor beta chains from one sample sequenced in a study of Tregs in tolerant kidney transplant recipients. These receptors' targets are unknown. The table came from immunoSEQ multiplex PCR; TCRdb's copy has only in-frame clones and leaves some out. The sample includes about 19,000 clones, about two thirds of them seen just once. Sequenced: Tregs from blood cultured with allogeneic cells. These receptors all stem from a human donor in good health.

V is TRBV7-9 and J is TRBJ1-4; no firm D call. V lost 2 bases, J lost 10 bases, and 17 bases lay in between. The CDR3 totals 15 residues. Germline V gene sequence: CDR1 SEHNR, CDR2 FQNEAQ (reference sequence). CDR3 amino acids: CASSLNGGLGRKLFF. For the CDR3, the DNA is TGTGCCAGCAGCTTAAACGGCGGGTTGGGCCGAAAACTGTTTTTT. Full variable domain (missing parts from reference TRBV7-9 and TRBJ1-4): DTGVSQNPRHKITKRGQNVTFRCDPISEHNRLYWYRQTLGQGPEFLTYFQNEAQLEKSRLLSDRFSAERPKGSFSTLEIQRTEQGDSAMYLCASSLNGGLGRKLFFGSGTQLSVL.

By share, this clone ranks as medium-sized. The chain carries TRBV12-5 and TRBJ1-3, with D unresolved. The CDR3 has 13 residues. Trimming stripped 1 base from V and 4 bases from J, with 5 bases between. Germline assignment: CDR1 LGHNT and CDR2 FRNRAP. CDR3 nucleotide sequence: TGTGCTAGTGGTTTGGGGGCCGGAAACACCATATATTTT. As protein: CASGLGAGNTIYF.

The chain is built from TRBV5-1 and TRBJ2-3; the D is unclear. The CDR3 loop spans 13 amino acids. In germline, CDR1 is SGHRS, CDR2 YFSETQ. V was trimmed by 0 bases and J by 3 bases, leaving 5 bases between them. The DNA of the CDR3 is TGCGCCAGCAGCTTGGATGGGACAGATACGCAGTATTTT. Translated, it gives CASSLDGTDTQYF.

The V gene is TRBV9, the J gene TRBJ2-5; D may be TRBD1 (6 bases). Trimming took 0 bases from V and 7 from J, leaving 16 bases between them. The CDR3 is 15 amino acids. Per the germline V gene, CDR1 is SGDLS and CDR2 is YYNGEE. CDR3 amino acids: CASSVAGDGLRTQYF. The CDR3 region has the DNA TGTGCCAGCAGCGTAGCAGGGGACGGCCTAAGGACCCAGTACTTC. The variable domain in full, with the rest retrieved from reference TRBV9 and TRBJ2-5, is DSGVTQTPKHLITATGQRVTLRCSPRSGDLSVYWYQQSLDQGLQFLIQYYNGEERAKGNILERFSAQQFPDLHSELNLSSLELGDSALYFCASSVAGDGLRTQYFGPGTRLLVL.

This clone was found a few times. This chain uses TRBV10-3 with TRBJ2-3, with D tentatively TRBD2 (5 bases). CDR1 and CDR2 from the germline V gene are ENHRY and SYGVKD. V was cut by 4 bases and J by 5 bases, with 13 bases left in between. This CDR3 region has 14 residues. The CDR3 sequence is CAISVRVPVDTQYF. The CDR3 nucleotides read TGTGCCATCAGTGTGCGGGTCCCAGTAGATACGCAGTATTTT.

This rearrangement joins TRBV5-1 to TRBJ2-1; D gene unclear. The CDR3 is 15 residues long. The V end was cut by 0 bases, the J end by 0 bases, with 7 bases between. The V gene's germline CDR1 is SGHRS and CDR2 YFSETQ. The DNA for the CDR3 is TGCGCCAGCAGCTTGGTTCGGAGCTCCTACAATGAGCAGTTCTTC. Amino acid sequence: CASSLVRSSYNEQFF. The entire variable domain, with the rest obtained from reference TRBV5-1 and TRBJ2-1, is as follows: KAGVTQTPRYLIKTRGQQVTLSCSPISGHRSVSWYQQTPGQGLQFLFEYFSETQRNKGNFPGRFSGRQFSNSRSEMNVSTLELGDSALYLCASSLVRSSYNEQFFGPGTRLTVL.

This clone has only a few counts. The DNA for the CDR3 is TGTGCCAGCAGCCCCCGGACACTACACCTGGAAGAGCAGTACTTC. Residues: CASSPRTLHLEEQYF. The V and J genes are TRBV7-2 and TRBJ2-7, with D maybe TRBD1 (5 bases). This CDR3 is built from 15 residues. V lost 5 bases and J 7 bases, leaving 21 bases between the germline ends. Germline lookup yields CDR1 SGHTA and CDR2 FQGNSA.